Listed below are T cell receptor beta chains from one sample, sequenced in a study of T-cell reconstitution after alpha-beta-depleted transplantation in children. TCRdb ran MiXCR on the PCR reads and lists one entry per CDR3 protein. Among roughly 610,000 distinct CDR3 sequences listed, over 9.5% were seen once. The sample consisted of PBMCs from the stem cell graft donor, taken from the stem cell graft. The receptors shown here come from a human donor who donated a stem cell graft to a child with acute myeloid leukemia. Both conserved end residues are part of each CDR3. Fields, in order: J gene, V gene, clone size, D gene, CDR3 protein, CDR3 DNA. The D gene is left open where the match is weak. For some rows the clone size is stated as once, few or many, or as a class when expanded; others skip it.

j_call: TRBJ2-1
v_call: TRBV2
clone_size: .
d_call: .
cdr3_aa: CASRKGWNEQFF
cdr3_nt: TGTGCCAGCCGGAAGGGTTGGAATGAGCAGTTCTTC

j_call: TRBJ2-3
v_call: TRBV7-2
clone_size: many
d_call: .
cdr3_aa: CASSLLGAGYTDTQYF
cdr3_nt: TGTGCCAGCAGCTTATTAGGGGCGGGATACACAGATACGCAGTATTTT

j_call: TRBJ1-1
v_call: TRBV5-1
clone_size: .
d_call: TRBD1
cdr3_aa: CASSGQGRGEAFF
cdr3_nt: TGCGCCAGCAGCGGACAGGGTAGGGGTGAAGCTTTCTTT

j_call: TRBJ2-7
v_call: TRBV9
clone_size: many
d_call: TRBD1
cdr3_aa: CASSEGQGEGEQYF
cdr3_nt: TGTGCCAGCAGCGAGGGACAGGGGGAGGGCGAGCAGTACTTC

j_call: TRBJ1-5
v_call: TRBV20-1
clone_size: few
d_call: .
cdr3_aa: CSARRSNQPQHF
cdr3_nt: TGCAGTGCTAGACGCAGCAATCAGCCCCAGCATTTT

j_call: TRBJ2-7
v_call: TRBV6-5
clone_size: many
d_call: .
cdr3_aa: CASSSSPRVPYEQYF
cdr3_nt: TGTGCCAGCAGTTCCTCCCCCCGGGTGCCCTACGAGCAGTACTTC

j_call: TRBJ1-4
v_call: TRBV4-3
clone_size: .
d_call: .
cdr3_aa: CASSQAKAYYEKLFF
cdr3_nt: TGCGCCAGCAGCCAAGCGAAAGCTTATTATGAAAAACTGTTTTTT

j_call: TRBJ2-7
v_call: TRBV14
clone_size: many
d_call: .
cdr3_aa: CASSQSGRGDYEQYF
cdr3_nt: TGTGCCAGCAGCCAATCGGGACGGGGAGACTACGAGCAGTACTTC

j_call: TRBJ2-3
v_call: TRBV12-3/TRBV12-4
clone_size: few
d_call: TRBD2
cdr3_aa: CASSFGTSGRPTDTQYF
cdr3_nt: TGTGCCAGCAGTTTCGGGACTAGCGGGCGTCCCACAGATACGCAGTATTTT

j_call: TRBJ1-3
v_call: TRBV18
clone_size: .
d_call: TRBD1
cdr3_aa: CASSPADRVSGNTIYF
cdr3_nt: TGTGCCAGCTCACCGGCGGACAGGGTCTCTGGAAACACCATATATTTT

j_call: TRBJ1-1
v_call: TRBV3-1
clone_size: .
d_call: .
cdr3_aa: CASSPSTGGRTEAFF
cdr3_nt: TGTGCCAGCAGCCCCTCGACGGGGGGGAGGACTGAAGCTTTCTTT

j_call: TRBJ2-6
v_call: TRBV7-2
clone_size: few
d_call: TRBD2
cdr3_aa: CASSLVAGGASGANVLTF
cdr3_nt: TGTGCCAGCAGCTTAGTCGCGGGGGGAGCCTCTGGGGCCAACGTCCTGACTTTC

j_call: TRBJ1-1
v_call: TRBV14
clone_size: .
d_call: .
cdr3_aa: CASSQVPRQATEAFF
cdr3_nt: TGTGCCAGCAGCCAAGTCCCTAGACAGGCCACTGAAGCTTTCTTT

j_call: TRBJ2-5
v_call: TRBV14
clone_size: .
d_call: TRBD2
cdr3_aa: CASSQDLSSGKETQYF
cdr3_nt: TGTGCCAGCAGCCAAGACTTGTCTAGCGGTAAAGAGACCCAGTACTTC

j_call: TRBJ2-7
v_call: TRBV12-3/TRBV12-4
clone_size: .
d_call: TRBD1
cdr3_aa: CASSLAQGYYEQYF
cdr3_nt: TGTGCCAGCAGTTTAGCACAGGGGTACTACGAGCAGTACTTC

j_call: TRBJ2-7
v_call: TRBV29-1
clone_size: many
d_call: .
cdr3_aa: CSVVSLYEQYF
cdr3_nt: TGCAGCGTTGTATCGCTCTACGAGCAGTACTTC

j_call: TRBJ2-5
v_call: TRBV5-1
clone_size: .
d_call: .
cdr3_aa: CASSLVGSEEETQYF
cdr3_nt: TGCGCCAGCAGCTTGGTTGGCTCCGAGGAAGAGACCCAGTACTTC

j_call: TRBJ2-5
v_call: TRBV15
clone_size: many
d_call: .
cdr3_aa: CATARAYQETQYF
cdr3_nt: TGTGCCACCGCAAGGGCGTACCAAGAGACCCAGTACTTC

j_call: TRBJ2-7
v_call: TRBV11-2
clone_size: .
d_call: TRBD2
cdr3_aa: CASSYGGLAGALKQYF
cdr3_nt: TGTGCCAGCAGTTACGGGGGACTAGCGGGAGCTCTGAAGCAGTACTTC

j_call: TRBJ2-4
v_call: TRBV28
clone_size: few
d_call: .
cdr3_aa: CASKFRQEGIQYF
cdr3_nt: TGTGCCAGCAAATTCCGCCAGGAGGGCATTCAGTACTTC

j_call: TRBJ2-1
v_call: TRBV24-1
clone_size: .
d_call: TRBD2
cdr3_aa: CATSDGLAAFWRNEQFF
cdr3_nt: TGTGCCACCAGTGACGGACTAGCTGCTTTCTGGAGGAATGAGCAGTTCTTC

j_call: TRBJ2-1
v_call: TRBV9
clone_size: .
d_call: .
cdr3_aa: CASSVRADTTYNEQFF
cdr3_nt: TGTGCCAGCAGCGTACGGGCAGACACTACCTACAATGAGCAGTTCTTC

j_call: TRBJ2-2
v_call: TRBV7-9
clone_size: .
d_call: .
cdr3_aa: CASRLGGGTGELFF
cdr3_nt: TGTGCCAGCAGGTTGGGAGGAGGCACCGGGGAGCTGTTTTTT

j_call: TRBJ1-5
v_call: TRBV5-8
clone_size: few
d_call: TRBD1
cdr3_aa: CASSSWRRQGRNQPQHF
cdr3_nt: TGTGCCAGCAGCTCCTGGCGGAGACAGGGACGCAATCAGCCCCAGCATTTT

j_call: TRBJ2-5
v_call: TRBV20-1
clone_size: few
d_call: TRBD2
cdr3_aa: CSAPRGSEETQYF
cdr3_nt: TGCAGTGCGCCGCGGGGGAGTGAAGAGACCCAGTACTTC

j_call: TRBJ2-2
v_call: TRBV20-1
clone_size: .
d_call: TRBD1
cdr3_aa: CSARDGDRNTGELFF
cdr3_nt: TGCAGTGCTAGAGATGGGGACAGGAACACCGGGGAGCTGTTTTTT

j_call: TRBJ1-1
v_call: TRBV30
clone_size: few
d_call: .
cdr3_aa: CAWSVPGGVTEAFF
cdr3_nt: TGTGCCTGGAGTGTTCCGGGAGGGGTCACTGAAGCTTTCTTT

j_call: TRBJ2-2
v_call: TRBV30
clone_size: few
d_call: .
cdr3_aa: CAWSAVAYTGELFF
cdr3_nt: TGTGCCTGGAGTGCGGTTGCGTACACCGGGGAGCTGTTTTTT

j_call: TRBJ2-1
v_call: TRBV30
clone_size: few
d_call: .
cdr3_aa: CAWSGTQRFEQFF
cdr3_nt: TGTGCCTGGAGTGGTACTCAGCGCTTTGAGCAGTTCTTC

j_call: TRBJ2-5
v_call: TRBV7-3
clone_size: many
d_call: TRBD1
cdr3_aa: CASSLKGTVPIETQYF
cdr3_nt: TGTGCCAGCAGCCTAAAGGGGACAGTACCGATTGAGACCCAGTACTTC

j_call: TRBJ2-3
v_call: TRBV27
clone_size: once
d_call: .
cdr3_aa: CASKRISGDTQYF
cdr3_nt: TGTGCCAGCAAGAGGATTAGCGGAGATACGCAGTATTTT

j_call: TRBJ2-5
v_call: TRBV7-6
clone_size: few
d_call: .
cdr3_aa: CASSPRPHRQETQYF
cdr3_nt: TGTGCCAGCAGCCCCCGCCCCCACCGACAAGAGACCCAGTACTTC

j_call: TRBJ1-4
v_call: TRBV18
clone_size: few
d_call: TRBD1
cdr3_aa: CASSRMDRGRTNEKLFF
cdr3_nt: TGTGCCAGCTCACGAATGGACAGGGGGCGGACTAATGAAAAACTGTTTTTT

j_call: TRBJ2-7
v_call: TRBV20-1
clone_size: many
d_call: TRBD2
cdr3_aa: CSAGVTSGRLGEQYF
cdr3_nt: TGCAGTGCCGGAGTCACTAGCGGGAGGCTAGGGGAGCAGTACTTC

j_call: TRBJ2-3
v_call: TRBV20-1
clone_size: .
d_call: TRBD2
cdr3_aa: CSARAGVRVDTQYF
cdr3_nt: TGCAGTGCTCGAGCGGGAGTAAGGGTAGATACGCAGTATTTT

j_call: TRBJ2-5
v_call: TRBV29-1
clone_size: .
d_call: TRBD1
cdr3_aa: CSAGDRAETQYF
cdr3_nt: TGCAGCGCCGGGGACAGGGCGGAGACCCAGTACTTC

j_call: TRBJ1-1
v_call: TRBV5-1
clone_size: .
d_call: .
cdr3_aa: CASSADSMNTEAFF
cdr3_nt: TGCGCCAGCAGCGCGGACAGCATGAACACTGAAGCTTTCTTT

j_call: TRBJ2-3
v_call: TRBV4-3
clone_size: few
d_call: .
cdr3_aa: CASSQDFGPTDTQYF
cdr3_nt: TGCGCCAGCAGCCAAGATTTCGGCCCCACAGATACGCAGTATTTT

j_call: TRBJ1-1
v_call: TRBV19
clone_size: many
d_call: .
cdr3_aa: CASSIGRVNTEAFF
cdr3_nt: TGTGCCAGTAGTATTGGTAGGGTGAACACTGAAGCTTTCTTT